This T cell receptor (beta chain) emerged from a study of radiation and T cells in renal cell carcinoma. Study-level results: Baseline intratumoral clonotype presence is unknown without pretreatment biopsies.

Documented time point: blood 4 weeks post-SBRT, at nephrectomy. As for treatment: 15 Gy SBRT to primary tumor, nephrectomy 4 weeks later. Comments on this clone: The antigen is unknown.

The CDR3 is made up of 15 amino acids. Deletions cut 3 bases from V and 0 bases from J, with 9 bases between. CDR1 and CDR2 from the germline V gene are KGHSH and LQKENI. Clones were read by immunoSEQ multiplex PCR, and TCRdb kept only the in-frame ones, dropping some. The data hold around 170,000 clones, with about 88% observed a single time. The source of this sequence is a woman in her fifties or sixties with renal cell carcinoma. This specimen was blood, taken from a patient whose treatment included radiotherapy and nephrectomy. The rearrangement links TRBV18 to TRBJ1-5; D remains ambiguous. The DNA for the CDR3 is TGTGCCAGCTCACCTCGGGCGGATAGCAATCAGCCCCAGCATTTT. This encodes CASSPRADSNQPQHF.